Sequencing of this T cell receptor (beta chain) was carried out in a study of blood T cell repertoires in COVID-19. V lost 2 bases and J lost 4, with 6 bases in between. The CDR3 spans 12 residues. CDR1 and CDR2 from the germline V gene are SGHNT and YYREEE (reference sequence). Profiled with immunoSEQ multiplex PCR; TCRdb holds only in-frame clones, not every one. The data contain around 140,000 clones, roughly 86% of them seen just once; the ten biggest clones take up approximately 1.8%. The rearrangement links TRBV5-4 to TRBJ1-1; D not resolved. The sequencing sample was made of peripheral blood. This clonotype was sampled from a man aged 65 to 85 with acute or convalescent COVID-19. CDR3 in amino acids: CASSLWSTEAFF. CDR3 in DNA: TGTGCCAGCAGCTTATGGAGCACTGAAGCTTTCTTT.